This T cell receptor (beta chain) is from a study of T cell responses to AZD1222 COVID-19 vaccine. Study outcomes and limitations: Nearly half of the spike-specific TCRs reportedly recognize variant regions that carry no mutations.

About this clone: The target antigen is unknown.

The table came from immunoSEQ multiplex PCR; TCRdb's copy has only in-frame clones and leaves some out. The repertoire includes around 100,000 clones, around 82% of them detected once, and roughly 9.9% sits in the top ten. Germline V gene data show CDR1 as LGHDT and CDR2 as YNNKEL (reference sequence). CDR3 length: 14 amino acids. Trimming stripped 1 base from V and 1 base from J, with 7 bases between. The J gene is TRBJ2-5, the V gene TRBV3-1 (or the pseudogene TRBV3-2); D ambiguous. The sequence was obtained from an adult in good health. This specimen was peripheral blood, taken on day 0 of AZD1222 vaccination. CDR3: CASSQVPGQETQYF. CDR3 nucleotide sequence: TGTGCCAGCAGCCAAGTACCAGGCCAAGAGACCCAGTACTTC.